This T cell receptor (beta chain) originates from a study of PD-L1 blockade in urothelial cancer. Overall study context: Patients with male sex and bladder-origin urothelial cancer accounted for most of the roughly 29 enrolled. Enrolled patients had been treated previously with 0 to 3 chemotherapy regimens. Researchers looked at the blood 3 weeks (second dose) and 6 weeks after treatment began.

TCRdb's table, derived via immunoSEQ multiplex PCR, lists solely in-frame clones and lacks some. The sample carries about 95,000 clones, almost 90% recorded once. The CDR3 is 15 residues long. Trimming took 2 bases from V and 6 from J; bases not matched to a gene: 6. The germline gives CDR1 SGHAT, CDR2 FQNNGV. Time point denoted: pretreatment peripheral blood. Sequenced here: PBMCs, sampled around atezolizumab (anti-PD-L1) treatment. V is TRBV11-2 and J is TRBJ2-2, with 7 bases lining up with TRBD2. This TCR was sampled from a man aged 55 to 69 with urothelial cancer. The CDR3 region is CASSLFSGKAGELFF. The CDR3, as DNA: TGTGCCAGCAGCTTATTCAGCGGGAAGGCCGGGGAGCTGTTTTTT.